The clone carrying this TCR beta chain has more than one count but fewer than ten. Graves' hyperthyroidism was deemed stable absent ophthalmopathy progression within 18 months. Exclusion of patients followed from uncontrolled infection, other autoimmune disease, pregnancy or lactation. Based on clinical symptoms, serum thyroxine and TRAb, thyroid ultrasound and orbital computed tomography, diagnoses were reached. PBMCs were derived from roughly 10 ml fresh peripheral blood. Authors of the study amplified TCR beta CDR3 regions from RNA transcripts. The HTBI primer set served for first-round RT-PCR of the TCR CDR3. TCRdb re-called the multiplex PCR reads through MiXCR, storing one row per CDR3 protein. The sample contains approximately 870,000 distinct CDR3 sequences, 35% to 40% of which appear only once. The data are from a study of T cells in Graves' hyperthyroidism and ophthalmopathy. Germline V gene lookup returns CDR1 LNHDA and CDR2 SQIVND (reference sequence). This CDR3 region has 17 residues. Trimming cost V 4 bases and J 0 bases, with 19 bases left between them.

The sequence was collected from a man between 18 and 35 years old with Graves' hyperthyroidism. The chain couples TRBV19 to TRBJ2-7; D is perhaps TRBD1 (6 bases). Material for sequencing was blood. CDR3 protein: CASSTKGGPLSSYEQYF. CDR3 in DNA: TGTGCCAGTAGTACCAAAGGGGGACCTCTGAGCTCCTACGAGCAGTACTTC.